This T cell receptor (beta chain) was profiled in a study of T cell responses to AZD1222 COVID-19 vaccine. General study results and limits: Donors were chiefly white British, with a greater number of females, and clonal diversity was perhaps underestimated. Of the AZD1222 recipients, only five to seven were seropositive at baseline.

This clone was recorded once. Its antigen is unidentified. The length of the CDR3 is 16 residues. V shed 4 bases and J 2 bases; nucleotides not matched to a gene: 9. CDR1 and CDR2 (germline): SGHDT, YYEEEE. TCRdb's copy holds only in-frame clones and misses some; the assay was immunoSEQ multiplex PCR. Here the sample spans around 140,000 clones, 93% being singletons. This TCR was recovered from an adult in good health. Sequencing was performed on peripheral blood, taken on day 0 of AZD1222 vaccination. V and J are TRBV5-6 and TRBJ2-7; 10 bases agree with TRBD1. The CDR3 is CASSLTPGQGTYEQYF. The CDR3 DNA reads TGTGCCAGCAGCCTTACTCCGGGACAGGGGACCTACGAGCAGTACTTC.